Sequencing of this T cell receptor (beta chain) was carried out in a study of T cells after yellow fever vaccination. Study at large: The authors prepared low-cell-number fractions using SMART-Seq v4 Ultra Low Input.

Researchers made TCR cDNA using 5'RACE template switching, and this step added a universal primer site and UMIs. TCRdb called the 5' RACE reads again in MiXCR, with one record for every CDR3 protein. This table has 150,000 to 200,000 distinct CDR3 sequences, approximately 11% appearing once. Study conclusions and caveats: Once the booster was given, most primary-vaccination clones reappeared, at about 95% for CD4 and roughly 86% for CD8. High-abundance clonotypes from the bulk population could contaminate FACS-sorted repertoires.

This CDR3 contains 12 residues. With 5 bases removed from V and 3 bases from J, the gap between germline ends came to 7 bases. Germline V gene data show CDR1 as MNHEY and CDR2 as SVGEGT. This clonotype was counted only a few times. Its antigen is undetermined. J is TRBJ2-5 and V is TRBV6-2 or TRBV6-3; D not resolved. This sequence originates from a man aged 18 to 29 who received the YFV17D yellow fever vaccine. Sample: CD8+ T cells sorted from PBMCs, taken 15 days after the yellow fever booster vaccination. CDR3 in DNA: TGTGCCAGCAGTGACCTAGAAGAGACCCAGTACTTC. This translates into CASSDLEETQYF.